This entry concerns a single T cell receptor beta chain. This sample stems from a study of blood T cells in healthy people across ages. This CDR3 has 13 amino acids. Germline lookup yields CDR1 LNHDA and CDR2 SQIVND (reference sequence). The V gene end was trimmed by 7 bases and the J gene end by 5 bases; junction bases not matched to a gene: 4. Next came a second PCR, run for about 6 to 11 cycles, which used a sample-barcoded 5' primer along with a J-beta primer mix. MiXCR, run by TCRdb on the 5' RACE reads, gives a single entry per CDR3 protein. The table includes about 900,000 distinct CDR3 sequences, roughly 50% detected once.

The clonotype originates from a man aged 30 to 39 in good health. The sample was blood. The rearrangement uses TRBV19 and TRBJ2-1; 8 nucleotides match TRBD2. CDR3 nucleotide sequence: TGTGCCAGTATCGGGACTAGTCACAATGAGCAGTTCTTC. This translates into CASIGTSHNEQFF.